One sample yielded the 31 T cell receptor beta chains listed below, sequenced in a study of T cell responses to AZD1222 COVID-19 vaccine. The repertoire was sequenced with immunoSEQ multiplex PCR; TCRdb's copy has only in-frame clones and lacks some. The sample has more than 150,000 clones, 88% seen once. This material consisted of peripheral blood, taken after recovery from COVID-19. These receptors were obtained from an adult who had recovered from COVID-19.

V and J are TRBV12-3 or TRBV12-4 and TRBJ1-2, with D hard to call. There are 12 residues in the CDR3. V lost 2 bases and J 4 bases, leaving 5 bases between the germline ends. The CDR3: CASSLFSYGYTF. For the CDR3, the DNA is TGTGCCAGCAGTTTATTTAGCTATGGCTACACCTTC.

The chain employs TRBV15 and TRBJ2-2, with D hard to call. The CDR3 extends over 12 amino acids. CDR1 and CDR2 (germline): LNHNV, YYDKDF (reference sequence). Trimming left V 3 bases short and J 5 bases short, with 4 bases between. CDR3 DNA sequence: TGTGCCACCAGCAGTCTAACCGGGGAGCTGTTTTTT. Translated, it gives CATSSLTGELFF.

J is TRBJ2-6 and V is TRBV18; D is unclear. The germline V gene encodes CDR1 KGHSH and CDR2 LQKENI. Trimming stripped 1 base from V and 0 bases from J, with 4 bases between. CDR3 length equals 15 residues. CDR3 in amino acids: CASSPLPSGANVLTF. CDR3 DNA sequence: TGTGCCAGCTCACCACTCCCCTCTGGGGCCAACGTCCTGACTTTC. Full variable domain (rest looked up from reference TRBV18 and TRBJ2-6): NAGVMQNPRHLVRRRGQEARLRCSPMKGHSHVYWYRQLPEEGLKFMVYLQKENIIDESGMPKERFSAEFPKEGPSILRIQQVVRGDSAAYFCASSPLPSGANVLTFGAGSRLTVL.

The V call is TRBV20-1, the J call TRBJ1-1; the D is unclear. Germline V gene sequence: CDR1 DFQATT, CDR2 SNEGSKA (reference sequence). The ends were cut back, 6 bases at V and 5 bases at J, with 10 bases in the middle. The CDR3 is made up of 11 amino acids. The CDR3 loop is CSALPRTEAFF. The DNA for the CDR3 is TGCAGTGCCCTGCCCCGGACTGAAGCTTTCTTT.

The V and J genes are TRBV6-5 and TRBJ1-5; D not resolved. This CDR3 comprises 13 residues. Germline CDR1 is MNHEY and CDR2 is SVGAGI. With 6 bases removed from V and 5 bases from J, the gap between germline ends came to 11 bases. In DNA form, the CDR3 reads TGTGCCAGCAGACAGAACTCGGATCAGCCCCAGCATTTT. This encodes CASRQNSDQPQHF.

The V gene is TRBV13, the J gene TRBJ2-2, with 8 bases matching TRBD1. The junction had 12 bases not matched to a gene; V was cut back by 5 bases and J by 4 bases. CDR1 and CDR2 from the germline V gene are PRHDT and FYEKMQ (reference sequence). CDR3 length: 17 amino acids. DNA for the CDR3: TGTGCCAGCAGCCGATACTCCGGGACAGGCGGCACCGGGGAGCTGTTTTTT. Its protein product is CASSRYSGTGGTGELFF.

A few counts support this clone. The chain couples TRBV19 to TRBJ1-1; D not certain. Per the germline V gene, CDR1 is LNHDA and CDR2 is SQIVND (reference sequence). V lost 5 bases to trimming and J lost 11 bases, with 12 bases between them. The CDR3 runs 11 residues. CDR3 sequence: CASSYSIGAFF. CDR3 nucleotide sequence: TGTGCCAGTAGTTACAGCATTGGTGCTTTCTTT.

V is TRBV6-1 and J is TRBJ2-2; 14 bases match TRBD2. The germline gives CDR1 MNHNS, CDR2 SASEGT. The CDR3 covers 18 residues. Trimming removed 4 bases from V and 2 bases from J; junction bases left unmatched: 6. Here the CDR3 DNA reads TGTGCCAGCAGTGCCCCGGGACTAGCGGGGGTAAACACCGGGGAGCTGTTTTTT. Its protein is CASSAPGLAGVNTGELFF.

The sample holds one count of this clone. The J gene is TRBJ1-3, the V gene TRBV7-2; D might be TRBD1 (5 bases). Germline V CDR1 and CDR2: SGHTA, FQGNSA. Trimming left V 5 bases short and J 0 bases short, with 20 bases between. The CDR3 has 18 amino acids. This CDR3 is CASSPPGAAIDSGNTIYF. The CDR3 DNA reads TGTGCCAGCAGCCCCCCTGGGGCCGCTATAGACTCTGGAAACACCATATATTTT.

The chain is built from TRBV9 and TRBJ2-1, with 8 bases matching TRBD1. Trimming removed 6 bases from V and 3 bases from J; junction bases left unmatched: 8. This CDR3 has 15 amino acids. Germline values: CDR1 SGDLS, CDR2 YYNGEE. DNA of the CDR3: TGTGCCAGCACAGGGGGCCGGGACGGCTACAATGAGCAGTTCTTC. It encodes CASTGGRDGYNEQFF.

The chain employs TRBV19 and TRBJ2-7; no clear D gene. The ends were cut back, 3 bases at V and 3 bases at J, with 12 bases in the middle. CDR3 size: 14 residues. Germline CDR1 reads LNHDA; CDR2 reads SQIVND (reference sequence). In DNA form, the CDR3 reads TGTGCCAGTAGTATGATGGGTAACTACTACGAGCAGTACTTC. The encoded protein is CASSMMGNYYEQYF.

The rearrangement uses TRBV7-2 and TRBJ2-7; D remains unclear. Germline values: CDR1 SGHTA, CDR2 FQGNSA. The CDR3 consists of 17 residues. V lost 0 bases, J lost 2 bases, and 17 bases lay in between. CDR3 sequence (DNA): TGTGCCAGCAGCTTAGCGAGTGTGGTTGTGTTCCCCTACGAGCAGTACTTC. Translated: CASSLASVVVFPYEQYF.

This chain links TRBV28 with TRBJ1-5; possibly TRBD1 for D (6 bases). Trimming shortened V by 1 base and J by 3 bases, and 10 bases separated the two germline ends. This CDR3 is built from 15 residues. Germline values: CDR1 MDHEN, CDR2 SYDVKM. CDR3 nucleotides: TGTGCCAGCAGTTTATCGTCAGGGGCCAATCAGCCCCAGCATTTT. Residues: CASSLSSGANQPQHF. Complete variable domain (other parts from reference TRBV28 and TRBJ1-5): DVKVTQSSRYLVKRTGEKVFLECVQDMDHENMFWYRQDPGLGLRLIYFSYDVKMKEKGDIPEGYSVSREKKERFSLILESASTNQTSMYLCASSLSSGANQPQHFGDGTRLSIL.

The chain carries TRBV5-1 and TRBJ1-4; 8 nucleotides agree with TRBD1. Germline V gene data show CDR1 as SGHRS and CDR2 as YFSETQ. Trimming at V came to 4 bases and at J to 8 bases, leaving 7 bases not matched to a gene. This CDR3 comprises 14 residues. This chain's CDR3 is CASSPGGAGEKLFF. CDR3 bases: TGCGCCAGCAGCCCAGGGGGCGCCGGGGAAAAACTGTTTTTT.

The chain couples TRBV5-1 to TRBJ2-5, with a possible D match to TRBD2 (6 bases). The CDR3 runs to 14 residues. Germline CDR1 is SGHRS and CDR2 is YFSETQ. The V gene lost 0 bases and the J gene lost 3 bases, with 9 bases spanning the gap. CDR3 amino acids: CASSLVEGKETQYF. The DNA for the CDR3 is TGCGCCAGCAGCTTGGTGGAGGGGAAAGAGACCCAGTACTTC.

V gene TRBV7-2 combines with J gene TRBJ1-6; TRBD1 aligns across 9 bases. The germline V gene has CDR1 SGHTA and CDR2 FQGNSA. This CDR3 region has 17 residues. Losses at the gene ends were 4 bases for V and 4 bases for J; bases not matched to a gene: 8. The CDR3 sequence: CASSSPTGGRYNSPLHF. As DNA, the CDR3 is TGTGCCAGCAGCTCCCCGACAGGGGGTCGGTATAATTCACCCCTCCACTTT.

The CDR3 loop reads CASSTEGGGPYNEQFF. CDR3 sequence (DNA): TGTGCCAGCAGTACCGAAGGGGGGGGCCCTTACAATGAGCAGTTCTTC. This chain joins TRBV28 and TRBJ2-1; D might be TRBD2 (7 bases). The germline V gene has CDR1 MDHEN and CDR2 SYDVKM. The V end lost 5 bases, the J end lost 4 bases, and 18 bases lay between the germline ends. The CDR3 has 16 amino acids.

The chain joins TRBV6-2 or TRBV6-3 to TRBJ1-5; D gene uncertain. This CDR3 region has 14 residues. Trimming removed 2 bases at V and 0 bases at J, with 5 bases between. Germline V gene data show CDR1 as MNHEY and CDR2 as SVGEGT. The CDR3 is CASSYRNSNQPQHF. Written as DNA, the CDR3 is TGTGCCAGCAGTTACCGAAATAGCAATCAGCCCCAGCATTTT.

The chain uses TRBV7-2 and TRBJ2-1, with D tentatively TRBD1 or TRBD2 (5 bases each). The V end lost 4 bases, the J end lost 2 bases, and 15 bases lay between the germline ends. This CDR3 has 16 residues. Germline V gene sequence: CDR1 SGHTA, CDR2 FQGNSA. The CDR3 DNA follows: TGTGCCAGCAGCTCCCGAGAGGGGCTTACCTACAATGAGCAGTTCTTC. Translation: CASSSREGLTYNEQFF.

The chain carries TRBV4-3 and TRBJ2-2; TRBD2 aligns across 8 bases. CDR1 is LGHNA and CDR2 is YSLEER in the germline V gene. The length of the CDR3 is 16 residues. After removal of 0 bases from V and 8 bases from J, the junction contained 8 bases not matched to a gene. CDR3 DNA sequence: TGCGCCAGCAGCCAAGATCCAGCGGGGGCGGGAGGGGAGCTGTTTTTT. This encodes CASSQDPAGAGGELFF.

This clone was found once. The CDR3 protein is CASSLGPSRANEQYF. Written as DNA, the CDR3 is TGTGCCAGCAGCTTAGGTCCGTCCAGGGCTAACGAGCAGTACTTC. V gene TRBV11-2 combines with J gene TRBJ2-7; maybe TRBD1 (5 bases). Germline-derived CDR1 and CDR2 are SGHAT and FQNNGV. V lost 1 base and J lost 5, with 15 bases in between. The length of the CDR3 is 15 residues.

This clone was counted a single time. The chain has TRBV4-1 and TRBJ2-7; D unresolved. Germline V lookup: CDR1 MGHRA, CDR2 YSYEKL. The germline V and J ends were trimmed by 1 base and 0 bases, with 7 bases remaining between them. This CDR3 is built from 14 residues. CDR3 in amino acids: CASSQGVISYEQYF. The CDR3, as DNA: TGCGCCAGCAGCCAAGGAGTTATCTCCTACGAGCAGTACTTC.

CDR3 bases: TGTGCCAGCAGTTCCCACCACGGGATCTACGAGCAGTACTTC. It yields the protein CASSSHHGIYEQYF. The gene calls are TRBV28 and TRBJ2-7; TRBD2 might be the D (5 bases). The CDR3 runs 14 residues. Per the germline V gene, CDR1 is MDHEN and CDR2 is SYDVKM. V was cut by 4 bases and J by 3 bases, with 13 bases left in between.

This rearrangement joins TRBV5-1 to TRBJ2-5; 15 bases line up with TRBD2. CDR3 size: 16 residues. With 3 bases clipped from V and 5 bases from J, the junction kept 5 bases outside the gene matches. CDR1 and CDR2 from the germline V gene are SGHRS and YFSETQ. The CDR3 nucleotides are TGCGCCAGCAGCTCGGGACTAGCGGGAGGAGGGGAGACCCAGTACTTC. Protein product: CASSSGLAGGGETQYF.

The J gene is TRBJ2-2, the V gene TRBV6-2 or TRBV6-3; perhaps D is TRBD1 or TRBD2 (7 bases each). The CDR3 has 16 amino acids. V was cut by 0 bases and J by 3 bases, with 11 bases left in between. Per germline, CDR1 MNHEY and CDR2 SVGEGT. Here the CDR3 reads CASSYSSGGDTGELFF. DNA for the CDR3: TGTGCCAGCAGTTACTCTTCAGGGGGGGACACCGGGGAGCTGTTTTTT.

This clone was detected only once. The rearrangement links TRBV3-1 (or the pseudogene TRBV3-2) to TRBJ1-2; D gene ambiguous. Per germline, CDR1 LGHDT and CDR2 YNNKEL (reference sequence). Trimming shortened V by 3 bases and J by 3 bases, and 14 bases separated the two germline ends. This CDR3 has 15 amino acids. CDR3: CASSHGPESYYGYTF. The CDR3 DNA is TGTGCCAGCAGCCACGGGCCGGAATCTTACTATGGCTACACCTTC.

This clone was detected once. The chain couples TRBV21-1 to TRBJ1-1; TRBD1, as called in the table, went unchecked against the DNA. TRBV21-1 is assigned pseudogene status. CDR3 length: 15 residues. The DNA for the CDR3 is TGTGCCAGCAGCGAGCGGACAGGAAGGAACACTGAAGCTTTCTTT. Protein sequence: CASSERTGRNTEAFF.

The chain recombines TRBV9 with TRBJ1-6; 10 nucleotides align to TRBD1. J was trimmed by 10 bases and V by 2 bases; bases with no gene match: 6. In germline, CDR1 is SGDLS, CDR2 YYNGEE. The CDR3 contains 15 residues. The CDR3 spells CASSVRDRGDSPLHF. Here the CDR3 DNA reads TGTGCCAGCAGCGTTCGGGACAGGGGAGACTCACCCCTCCACTTT.

V usage is TRBV7-9 and J usage is TRBJ1-6, with D hard to call. This CDR3 is 12 amino acids long. The germline CDR1 and CDR2 sequences are SEHNR and FQNEAQ (reference sequence). The V end was cut by 1 base, the J end by 9 bases, with 4 bases between. The CDR3 is CASSLVGSPLHF. For the CDR3, the DNA is TGTGCCAGCAGCTTAGTAGGTTCACCCCTCCACTTT.

The chain combines TRBV24-1 with TRBJ2-3; a possible D gene is TRBD1 (6 bases). V shed 3 bases and J shed 7 bases, with 16 bases lying between them. The CDR3 sequence is 15 residues long. From germline, CDR1 is KGHDR and CDR2 SFDVKD. CDR3 protein: CATSDPTGLTNTQYF. The CDR3 DNA reads TGTGCCACCAGTGATCCTACAGGGTTAACAAATACGCAGTATTTT.

J is TRBJ1-1 and V is TRBV5-1; 7 bases line up with TRBD1. The CDR3 totals 15 residues. V lost 4 bases and J lost 1; bases outside the gene matches: 7. CDR1 is SGHRS and CDR2 is YFSETQ in the germline V gene. The CDR3 sequence is CASSDPNRGNTEAFF. The CDR3 coding sequence is TGCGCCAGCAGCGACCCAAACAGGGGGAACACTGAAGCTTTCTTT.